The clone carrying this T cell receptor beta chain was seen ten or more times. As yet, its antigen is unknown. TCRdb called the RT-PCR reads again in MiXCR, with one record for every CDR3 protein. The repertoire holds more than 200,000 distinct CDR3 sequences, 9.5% to 15% seen once, with approximately 8.4% in the top ten. In germline, CDR1 is SGHVS, CDR2 FQNEAQ. V lost 6 bases to trimming and J lost 1 base; unmatched junction nucleotides: 3. There are 15 residues in the CDR3. These data come from a study of response to subunit inactivated influenza vaccine. Study-level points and caveats: Every seasonal influenza vaccination brings in few new T cells, the authors suggested.

This TCR was recovered from a man aged 50-60 years who received an inactivated influenza vaccine. The sequences come from non-naive T cells sorted from PBMCs, collected approximately 15 days before vaccination. The chain couples TRBV7-8 to TRBJ2-2, with 9 bases matching TRBD2. CDR3 residues: CASSPRGGNTGELFF. In DNA, the CDR3 is TGTGCCAGCAGTCCGCGGGGGGGGAACACCGGGGAGCTGTTTTTT. The full variable domain, with the rest looked up from reference TRBV7-8 and TRBJ2-2, is GAGVSQSPRYKVAKRGQDVALRCDPISGHVSLFWYQQALGQGPEFLTYFQNEAQLDKSGLPSDRFFAERPEGSVSTLKIQRTQQEDSAVYLCASSPRGGNTGELFFGEGSRLTVL.